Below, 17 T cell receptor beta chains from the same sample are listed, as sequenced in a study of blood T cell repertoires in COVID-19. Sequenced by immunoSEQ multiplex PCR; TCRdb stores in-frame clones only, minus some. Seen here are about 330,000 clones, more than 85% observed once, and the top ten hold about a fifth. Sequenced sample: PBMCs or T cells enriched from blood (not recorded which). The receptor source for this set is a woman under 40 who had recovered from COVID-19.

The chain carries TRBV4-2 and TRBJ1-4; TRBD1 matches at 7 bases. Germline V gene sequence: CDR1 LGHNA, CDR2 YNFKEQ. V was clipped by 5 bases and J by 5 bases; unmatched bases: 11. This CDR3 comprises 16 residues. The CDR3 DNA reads TGTGCCAGCAGCGATCACTTCCTGGGACAGAATGAAAAACTGTTTTTT. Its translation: CASSDHFLGQNEKLFF.

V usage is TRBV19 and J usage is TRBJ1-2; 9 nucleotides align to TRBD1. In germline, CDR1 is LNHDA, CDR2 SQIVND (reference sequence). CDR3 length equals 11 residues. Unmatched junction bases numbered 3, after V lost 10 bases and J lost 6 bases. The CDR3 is CATTGGHGYTF. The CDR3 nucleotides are TGTGCCACAACAGGGGGCCATGGCTACACCTTC.

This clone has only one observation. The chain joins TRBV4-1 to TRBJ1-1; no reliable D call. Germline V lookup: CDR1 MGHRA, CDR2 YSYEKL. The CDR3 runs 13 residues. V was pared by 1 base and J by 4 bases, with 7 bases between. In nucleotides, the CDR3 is TGCGCCAGCAGCCAAGTGGCCTCCACTGAAGCTTTCTTT. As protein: CASSQVASTEAFF.

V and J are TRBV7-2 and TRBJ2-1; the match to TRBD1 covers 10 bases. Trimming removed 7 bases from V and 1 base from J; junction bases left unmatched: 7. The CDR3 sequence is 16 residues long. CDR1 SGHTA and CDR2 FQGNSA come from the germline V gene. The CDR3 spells CASTPRTGGSYNEQFF. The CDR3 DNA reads TGTGCCAGCACCCCCAGGACAGGGGGGTCCTACAATGAGCAGTTCTTC.

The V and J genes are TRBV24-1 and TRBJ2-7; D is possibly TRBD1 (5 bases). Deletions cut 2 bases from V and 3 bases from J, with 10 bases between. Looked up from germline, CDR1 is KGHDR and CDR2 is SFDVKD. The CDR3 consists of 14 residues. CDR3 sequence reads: CATSDSGSIYEQYF. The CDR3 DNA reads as TGTGCCACCAGTGATTCAGGGTCTATCTACGAGCAGTACTTC.

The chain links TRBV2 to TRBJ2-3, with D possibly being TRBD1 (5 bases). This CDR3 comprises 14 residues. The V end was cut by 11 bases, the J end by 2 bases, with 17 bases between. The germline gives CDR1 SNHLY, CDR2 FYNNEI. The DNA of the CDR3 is TGTGCCGCCCAAGGAAGGGGCTCCACAGATACGCAGTATTTT. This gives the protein CAAQGRGSTDTQYF.

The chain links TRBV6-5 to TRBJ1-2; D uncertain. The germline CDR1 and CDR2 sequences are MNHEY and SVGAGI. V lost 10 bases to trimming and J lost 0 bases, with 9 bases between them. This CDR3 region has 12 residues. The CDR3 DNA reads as TGTGCCATCTCGTCAGCTAACTATGGCTACACCTTC. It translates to CAISSANYGYTF.

CDR3 DNA sequence: TGCGCCAGCAGCTTGGGCCCCCCCCCTAGCGGGGGTGAAGAGACCCAGTACTTC. Protein: CASSLGPPPSGGEETQYF. The rearrangement links TRBV5-1 to TRBJ2-5, with 10 bases aligning to TRBD2. CDR1 is SGHRS, CDR2 YFSETQ, per germline. J was trimmed by 3 bases and V by 0 bases; bases with no gene match: 11. The CDR3 consists of 18 residues. The variable domain in full, with the rest retrieved from reference TRBV5-1 and TRBJ2-5, is KAGVTQTPRYLIKTRGQQVTLSCSPISGHRSVSWYQQTPGQGLQFLFEYFSETQRNKGNFPGRFSGRQFSNSRSEMNVSTLELGDSALYLCASSLGPPPSGGEETQYFGPGTRLLVL.

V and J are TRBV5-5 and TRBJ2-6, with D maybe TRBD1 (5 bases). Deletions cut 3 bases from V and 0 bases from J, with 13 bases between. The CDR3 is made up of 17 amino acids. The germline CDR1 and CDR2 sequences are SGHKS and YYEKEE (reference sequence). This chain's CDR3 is CASSYTGTDSGANVLTF. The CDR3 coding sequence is TGTGCCAGCAGCTACACAGGAACCGACTCTGGGGCCAACGTCCTGACTTTC.

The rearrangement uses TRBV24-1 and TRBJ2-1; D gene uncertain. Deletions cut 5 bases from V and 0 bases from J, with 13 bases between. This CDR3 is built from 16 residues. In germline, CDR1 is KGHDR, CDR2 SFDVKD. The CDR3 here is CATSGAETSSYNEQFF. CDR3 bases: TGTGCCACCAGTGGGGCAGAGACCAGCTCCTACAATGAGCAGTTCTTC.

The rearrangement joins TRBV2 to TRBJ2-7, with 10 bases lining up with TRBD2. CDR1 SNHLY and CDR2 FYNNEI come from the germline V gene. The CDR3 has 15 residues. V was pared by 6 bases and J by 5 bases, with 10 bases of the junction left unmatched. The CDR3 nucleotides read TGTGCCAGCAGGAGCCAGACTAGCGGGTTACACGAGCAGTACTTC. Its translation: CASRSQTSGLHEQYF.

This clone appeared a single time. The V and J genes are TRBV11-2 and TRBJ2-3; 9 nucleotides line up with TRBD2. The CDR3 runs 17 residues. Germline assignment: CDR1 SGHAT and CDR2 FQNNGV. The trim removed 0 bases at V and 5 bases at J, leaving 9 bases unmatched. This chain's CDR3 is CASSLDPRGSGRDTQYF. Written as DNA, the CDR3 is TGTGCCAGCAGCTTAGATCCCCGCGGTAGCGGGAGAGATACGCAGTATTTT.

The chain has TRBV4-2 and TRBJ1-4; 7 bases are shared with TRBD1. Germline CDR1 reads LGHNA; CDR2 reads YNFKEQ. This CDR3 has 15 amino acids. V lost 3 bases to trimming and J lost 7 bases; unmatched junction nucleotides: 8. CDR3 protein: CASSQVTGAAEKLFF. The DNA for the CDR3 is TGTGCCAGCAGCCAGGTAACAGGGGCCGCTGAAAAACTGTTTTTT.

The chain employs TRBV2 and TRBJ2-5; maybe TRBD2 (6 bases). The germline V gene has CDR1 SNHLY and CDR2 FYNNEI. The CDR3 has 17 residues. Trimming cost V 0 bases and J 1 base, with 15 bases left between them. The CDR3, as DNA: TGTGCCAGCAGTGAAGCGCTTGTAACGACTAGCCAAGAGACCCAGTACTTC. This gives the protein CASSEALVTTSQETQYF. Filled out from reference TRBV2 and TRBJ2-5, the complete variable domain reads EPEVTQTPSHQVTQMGQEVILRCVPISNHLYFYWYRQILGQKVEFLVSFYNNEISEKSEIFDDQFSVERPDGSNFTLKIRSTKLEDSAMYFCASSEALVTTSQETQYFGPGTRLLVL.

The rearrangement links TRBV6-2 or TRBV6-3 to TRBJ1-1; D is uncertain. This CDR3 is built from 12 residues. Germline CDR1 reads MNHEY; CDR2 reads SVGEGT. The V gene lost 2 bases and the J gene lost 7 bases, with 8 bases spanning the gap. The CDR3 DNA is TGTGCCAGCAGTTACGGTGGGAGTGAAGCTTTCTTT. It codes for CASSYGGSEAFF.

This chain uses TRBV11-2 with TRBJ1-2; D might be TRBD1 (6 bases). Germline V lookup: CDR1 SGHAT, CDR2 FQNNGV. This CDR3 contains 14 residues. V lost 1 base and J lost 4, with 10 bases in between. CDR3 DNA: TGTGCCAGCAGCTTAGGCCAGGGGCCCTATGGCTACACCTTC. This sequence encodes CASSLGQGPYGYTF.

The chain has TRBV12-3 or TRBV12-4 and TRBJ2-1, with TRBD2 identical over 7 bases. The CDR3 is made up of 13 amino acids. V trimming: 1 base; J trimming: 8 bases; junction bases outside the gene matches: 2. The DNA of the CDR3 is TGTGCCAGCAGTTTAGAGAGCGGGGATGAGCAGTTCTTC. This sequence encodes CASSLESGDEQFF.